The 28 T cell receptor beta chains listed next were all sequenced from one sample in a study of blood T cell repertoires in COVID-19. Clones were sequenced by immunoSEQ multiplex PCR, and TCRdb holds only the in-frame ones, with some missing. The profile shows roughly 250,000 clones, 65% to 85% of them singletons. The sample was peripheral blood. Receptors were obtained from a man between 40 and 49 years old with active or convalescent COVID-19.

This clone has a handful of counts. Other DNA sequences in the same sample also yield this CDR3. In nucleotides, the CDR3 is TGTGCCAGCAGCGTAACTACAGGAAGCTCTGGAAACACCATATATTTT. This translates into CASSVTTGSSGNTIYF. The chain employs TRBV9 and TRBJ1-3; TRBD1 might be the D (5 bases). Trimming removed 1 base at V and 0 bases at J, with 11 bases between. Looked up from germline, CDR1 is SGDLS and CDR2 is YYNGEE. CDR3 length: 16 residues.

The chain employs TRBV5-6 and TRBJ1-1; no clear D gene. This CDR3 spans 15 amino acids. Germline values: CDR1 SGHDT, CDR2 YYEEEE. The V end was cut by 4 bases, the J end by 5 bases, with 18 bases between. The CDR3 DNA reads as TGTGCCAGCAGCCAACTGACTAGATTGGAAACTGAAGCTTTCTTT. Translated: CASSQLTRLETEAFF.

V gene TRBV30 combines with J gene TRBJ2-1, with 7 bases matching TRBD2. V shed 8 bases, J shed 4 bases, and the junction held 14 bases outside the gene matches. Germline V gene lookup returns CDR1 GTSNPN and CDR2 SVGIG (reference sequence). The CDR3 spans 15 residues. CDR3 nucleotide sequence: TGTGCCCGGACCAGGGCTAGCGGTTTTTACAATGAGCAGTTCTTC. Amino acids: CARTRASGFYNEQFF.

The gene calls are TRBV7-2 and TRBJ1-2; D is perhaps TRBD1 (6 bases). V shed 3 bases and J shed 6 bases, with 11 bases lying between them. The CDR3 consists of 13 residues. Germline lookup yields CDR1 SGHTA and CDR2 FQGNSA. The CDR3 bases are TGTGCCAGCAGCTTGGGACCAGGGGATGGCTACACCTTC. Translating gives CASSLGPGDGYTF. Complete variable domain (other parts from reference TRBV7-2 and TRBJ1-2): GAGVSQSPSNKVTEKGKDVELRCDPISGHTALYWYRQSLGQGLEFLIYFQGNSAPDKSGLPSDRFSAERTGGSVSTLTIQRTQQEDSAVYLCASSLGPGDGYTFGSGTRLTVV.

This clone was found a few times. The CDR3 protein is CASSQSAGALNDEQYF. In DNA form, the CDR3 reads TGCGCCAGCAGCCAATCGGCTGGGGCTTTGAATGACGAGCAGTACTTC. The rearrangement joins TRBV4-1 to TRBJ2-7; TRBD1 is a possible D gene (5 bases). V shed 2 bases and J shed 5 bases, with 19 bases lying between them. The CDR3 has 16 residues. CDR1 is MGHRA and CDR2 is YSYEKL in the germline V gene.

This chain joins TRBV6-1 and TRBJ1-1, with D perhaps matching TRBD1 (5 bases). The CDR3 has 17 residues. In germline, CDR1 is MNHNS, CDR2 SASEGT. The ends were cut back, 2 bases at V and 5 bases at J, with 21 bases in the middle. CDR3 bases: TGTGCCAGCAGTGAATATCCAGCCCGGCGGGGGAGGACTGAAGCTTTCTTT. Its translation: CASSEYPARRGRTEAFF.

This clone was seen only a few times. Here the CDR3 DNA reads TGTGCCAGCAGTTGGGGTAGCGGAAACACCGGGGAGCTGTTTTTT. It codes for CASSWGSGNTGELFF. V and J are TRBV2 and TRBJ2-2; TRBD2 might be the D (6 bases). V was pared by 5 bases and J by 2 bases, with 12 bases between. The CDR3 sequence is 15 residues long. Germline CDR1 is SNHLY and CDR2 is FYNNEI.

The chain joins TRBV9 to TRBJ1-2; D might be TRBD1 (5 bases). The ends were cut back, 0 bases at V and 4 bases at J, with 10 bases in the middle. Looked up from germline, CDR1 is SGDLS and CDR2 is YYNGEE. CDR3 length equals 14 residues. The CDR3: CASSVGGETYGYTF. DNA of the CDR3: TGTGCCAGCAGCGTAGGGGGGGAAACCTATGGCTACACCTTC.

The chain combines TRBV9 with TRBJ2-7; D unresolved. The germline gives CDR1 SGDLS, CDR2 YYNGEE. Trimming left V 0 bases short and J 2 bases short, with 15 bases between. The CDR3 length is 16 residues. CDR3 sequence reads: CASSVDATVSTYEQYF. The CDR3 region has the DNA TGTGCCAGCAGCGTAGATGCCACAGTCTCCACCTACGAGCAGTACTTC.

The chain carries TRBV5-6 and TRBJ1-5, with D possibly being TRBD1 (5 bases). The V end lost 2 bases, the J end lost 6 bases, and 12 bases lay between the germline ends. CDR1 is SGHDT and CDR2 is YYEEEE in the germline V gene. The CDR3 is made up of 14 amino acids. CDR3 region: CASSFRGLGQPQHF. CDR3 bases: TGTGCCAGCAGCTTTAGGGGTTTGGGTCAGCCCCAGCATTTT.

The chain combines TRBV4-3 with TRBJ1-2, with D unresolved. The V end lost 0 bases, the J end lost 4 bases, and 12 bases lay between the germline ends. The CDR3 runs to 15 residues. CDR1 and CDR2 from the germline V gene are LGHNA and YSLEER. The CDR3 DNA reads as TGCGCCAGCAGCCAAGATCAGAACCTCGTCTATGGCTACACCTTC. Its translation is CASSQDQNLVYGYTF.

The chain uses TRBV5-5 and TRBJ2-3; maybe TRBD2 (5 bases). With 0 bases removed from V and 6 bases from J, the gap between germline ends came to 8 bases. This CDR3 has 13 residues. Germline V gene sequence: CDR1 SGHKS, CDR2 YYEKEE (reference sequence). For the CDR3, the DNA is TGTGCCAGCAGCTTGGGAGGGTTTGATACGCAGTATTTT. This sequence encodes CASSLGGFDTQYF.

The chain recombines TRBV19 with TRBJ2-1; TRBD2 aligns across 7 bases. Trimming cost V 2 bases and J 4 bases; bases outside gene matches: 8. This CDR3 has 16 residues. Germline lookup yields CDR1 LNHDA and CDR2 SQIVND (reference sequence). The CDR3 coding sequence is TGTGCCAGTAGTATAATTGGGGGGGGGTTTTACAATGAGCAGTTCTTC. This codes for CASSIIGGGFYNEQFF.

The chain is built from TRBV18 and TRBJ1-5; TRBD1 agrees at 10 bases. CDR1 and CDR2 from the germline V gene are KGHSH and LQKENI. This CDR3 region has 16 residues. Germline trimming cut 3 bases from V and 6 bases from J; bases unmatched to any gene: 8. In DNA form, the CDR3 reads TGTGCCAGCTCACCTCCGGGACAGGGGTTTCGTCAGCCCCAGCATTTT. It translates to CASSPPGQGFRQPQHF.

This clone was detected only once. This sequence joins TRBV4-2 and TRBJ1-2, with D possibly TRBD1 on 5 matching bases. CDR1 and CDR2 (germline): LGHNA, YNFKEQ. The V gene lost 1 base and the J gene lost 0 bases, with 9 bases spanning the gap. The CDR3 extends over 15 amino acids. For the CDR3, the DNA is TGTGCCAGCAGCCAAGGGGGCACCTCTAACTATGGCTACACCTTC. It translates to CASSQGGTSNYGYTF.

The V and J genes are TRBV7-9 and TRBJ2-5; perhaps TRBD1 as D (5 bases). CDR1 is SEHNR and CDR2 is FQNEAQ in the germline V gene (reference sequence). V gave up 2 bases and J gave up 5 bases, with 12 bases separating them. The CDR3 extends over 14 amino acids. This chain's CDR3 is CASSLKGAHETQYF. The DNA of the CDR3 is TGTGCCAGCAGCTTAAAAGGGGCGCATGAGACCCAGTACTTC.

This clone was seen more than once but under ten times. The chain recombines TRBV11-2 with TRBJ2-6, with 9 bases identical to TRBD1. Germline V gives CDR1 SGHAT, CDR2 FQNNGV. Losses at the gene ends were 4 bases for V and 4 bases for J; bases not matched to a gene: 2. CDR3 length equals 15 residues. The CDR3 loop reads CASSSQGAGANVLTF. The CDR3 nucleotides are TGTGCCAGCAGCTCACAGGGGGCCGGGGCCAACGTCCTGACTTTC.

The V and J genes are TRBV28 and TRBJ2-7, with 10 bases fitting TRBD1. Germline CDR1 and CDR2: MDHEN and SYDVKM. With V trimmed by 2 bases and J by 2 bases, 3 bases remained unmatched. The CDR3 covers 15 residues. CDR3 sequence reads: CASSLGQGVPYEQYF. The CDR3 bases are TGTGCCAGCAGTTTAGGACAGGGGGTTCCCTACGAGCAGTACTTC.

This chain joins TRBV12-3 or TRBV12-4 and TRBJ2-7; D is possibly TRBD2 (5 bases). This CDR3 contains 13 residues. V dropped 1 base and J dropped 6 bases, with 10 bases sitting between them. DNA of the CDR3: TGTGCCAGCAGTTTAGTACTTCGGGGCGAGCAGTACTTC. It encodes CASSLVLRGEQYF.

This clone was observed a single time. The J gene is TRBJ1-1, the V gene TRBV6-2 or TRBV6-3, with D perhaps matching TRBD1 (5 bases). Trimming removed 2 bases from V and 0 bases from J, with 19 bases in between. The CDR3 spans 18 residues. Germline loops: CDR1 MNHEY, CDR2 SVGEGT. CDR3 nucleotides: TGTGCCAGCAGTTACGACCAAAACAAGACAGCCATGAACACTGAAGCTTTCTTT. It translates to CASSYDQNKTAMNTEAFF.

The rearrangement joins TRBV25-1 to TRBJ2-5, with D possibly matching TRBD1 (6 bases). Trimming took off 3 bases at V and 1 base at J, with 12 bases between the two ends. The CDR3 has 15 amino acids. The V gene's germline CDR1 is MGHDK and CDR2 SYGVNS. In DNA form, the CDR3 reads TGTGCCAGCAGTGAGGGGATCAGGGGCCAAGAGACCCAGTACTTC. It yields the protein CASSEGIRGQETQYF.

The chain links TRBV7-2 to TRBJ1-5; D gene ambiguous. The ends were cut back, 1 base at V and 4 bases at J, with 8 bases in the middle. Germline V gene sequence: CDR1 SGHTA, CDR2 FQGNSA. The CDR3 extends over 14 amino acids. CDR3 amino acids: CASSLDSQNQPQHF. CDR3 sequence (DNA): TGTGCCAGCAGCTTAGATAGCCAGAATCAGCCCCAGCATTTT.

This clone was picked up a small number of times. This chain links TRBV6-4 with TRBJ1-5; 7 bases line up with TRBD1. The CDR3 runs 13 residues. With V trimmed by 8 bases and J by 3 bases, 4 bases remained unmatched. CDR1 is MRHNA, CDR2 SNTAGT, per germline. This CDR3 is CASGGQTNQPQHF. Written as DNA, the CDR3 is TGTGCCAGCGGGGGACAGACCAATCAGCCCCAGCATTTT.

V is TRBV19 and J is TRBJ2-2, with 8 bases matching TRBD1. CDR1 and CDR2 (germline): LNHDA, SQIVND (reference sequence). CDR3 length equals 16 residues. With V trimmed by 8 bases and J by 1 base, 9 bases remained unmatched. CDR3 sequence: CASVKQGAWNTGELFF. Here the CDR3 DNA reads TGTGCCAGTGTAAAGCAGGGGGCTTGGAACACCGGGGAGCTGTTTTTT.

The V call is TRBV4-1, the J call TRBJ2-3; 8 nucleotides match TRBD1. Losses at the gene ends were 1 base for V and 3 bases for J; bases not matched to a gene: 6. Germline V gives CDR1 MGHRA, CDR2 YSYEKL. CDR3 size: 16 residues. The DNA of the CDR3 is TGCGCCAGCAGCCAAGCGGACAGGGCGGTTACAGATACGCAGTATTTT. Translating it yields CASSQADRAVTDTQYF.

The table lists this clone with a count of one. The rearrangement links TRBV14 to TRBJ1-2, with 7 bases lining up with TRBD1. The CDR3 is made up of 14 amino acids. V shed 3 bases, J shed 4 bases, and the junction held 5 bases outside the gene matches. From germline, CDR1 is SGHDN and CDR2 FVKESK. Here the CDR3 reads CASSHRGAIYGYTF. The CDR3 DNA is TGTGCCAGCAGCCACAGGGGGGCCATCTATGGCTACACCTTC.

This clone was observed a handful of times. This rearrangement joins TRBV3-1 (or the pseudogene TRBV3-2) to TRBJ2-7, with a weak D call TRBD1 (6 bases). The germline V gene encodes CDR1 LGHDT and CDR2 YNNKEL (reference sequence). Deletions cut 2 bases from V and 2 bases from J, with 13 bases between. The CDR3 is 15 amino acids. CDR3 nucleotide sequence: TGTGCCAGCAGCCAATTCGGACAGCGCGCCTACGAGCAGTACTTC. Protein product: CASSQFGQRAYEQYF.

The CDR3 spells CASSLDRAETQYF. CDR3 in DNA: TGTGCCAGTAGCCTCGACAGGGCAGAGACCCAGTACTTC. The rearrangement uses TRBV19 and TRBJ2-5; 7 nucleotides line up with TRBD1. CDR1 LNHDA and CDR2 SQIVND come from the germline V gene (reference sequence). The CDR3 is made up of 13 amino acids. V shed 6 bases, J shed 4 bases, and the junction held 5 bases outside the gene matches.